The T cell receptor (beta chain) under discussion was sequenced for a study of blood T cell repertoires in COVID-19. Study summary: The United States, Italy and Spain supplied acute and convalescent COVID-19 samples. PBMCs, B-cell-depleted T cells, or T cells were the source of the cDNA or gDNA that made up the material.

V lost 4 bases, J lost 4 bases, and 7 bases stayed unmatched. The CDR3 loop spans 15 amino acids. Germline loops: CDR1 MDHEN, CDR2 SYDVKM. This clone was seen a handful of times. Under the authors' procedure: Estimated nucleated cell counts came from reference gene primer amplification. Libraries were prepared by immunoSEQ multiplex PCR; TCRdb keeps only in-frame clonotypes and omits some of them. The DNA was the basis for D and trimming; V, J and clone size are from that table. The sample holds approximately 240,000 clones, around nine tenths seen once. The rearrangement links TRBV28 to TRBJ1-5, with 7 bases aligning to TRBD1. Sequencing was done on a sample of peripheral blood. This receptor was identified in a woman in her thirties or forties who had recovered from COVID-19. CDR3 amino acids: CASSSLSGGNQPQHF. In DNA, the CDR3 is TGTGCCAGCAGTTCCCTATCAGGGGGTAATCAGCCCCAGCATTTT.